This T cell receptor (beta chain) was sequenced for a study of shared T cell receptors in the human thymus. Looked up from germline, CDR1 is SGHDT and CDR2 is YYEEEE. V shed 4 bases, J shed 4 bases, and the junction held 6 bases outside the gene matches. This CDR3 comprises 15 residues. Profiled with immunoSEQ multiplex PCR; TCRdb holds only in-frame clones, not every one. The data show hundreds of thousands of clones, with around 87% seen just once and over 0.008% held by the top ten. The same data also went into a second study, on human thymus T cells.

The rearrangement links TRBV5-6 to TRBJ2-2; 8 nucleotides line up with TRBD1. Input material: thymocytes. The receptor was derived from a boy under two years old with a congenital heart defect. The CDR3 coding sequence is TGTGCCAGCAGCCCAGGACAGGGTGGCACCGGGGAGCTGTTTTTT. Its translation: CASSPGQGGTGELFF.